This T cell receptor beta chain originates from a study of blood T cell repertoires in COVID-19. Overall study: Whether acute or convalescent, the COVID-19 samples came from the United States, Italy and Spain.

As processed by the authors: Reference gene primer amplification gave nucleated cell count estimates. The protocol was immunoSEQ multiplex PCR, while the TCRdb copy is restricted to in-frame clones and leaves out a portion. Clone size and V and J calls were adopted from that table, with D and trimming inferred from the DNA. The sample lists hundreds of thousands of clones; approximately 79% were seen once. Losses at the gene ends were 4 bases for V and 0 bases for J; bases not matched to a gene: 5. Germline CDR1 is WNHNN and CDR2 is SYGVQD (reference sequence). The CDR3 has 15 residues. The sample was peripheral blood. The J gene is TRBJ2-7, the V gene TRBV10-1; 8 nucleotides agree with TRBD1. The receptor's source is a woman aged 40-49 years with active or convalescent COVID-19. CDR3 sequence: CASSAGQGISYEQYF. The CDR3 coding sequence is TGCGCCAGCAGTGCAGGACAGGGAATCTCCTACGAGCAGTACTTC.